Sequencing of this T cell receptor beta chain was carried out in a study of beta chain features in type 1 diabetes. Expressed TCRB transcripts were sequenced because the entire RNA isolate underwent reverse transcription. Repertoires were generated with immunoSEQ multiplex PCR, while TCRdb's copy carries only in-frame clones and drops some. Of hundreds of thousands of clones in the sample, around a sixth were seen once. Sequencing was performed on naive CD4+ T cells from blood. The origin of this receptor is a woman under 30 in good health.

DNA of the CDR3: TGCGCCAGCAGCTTGGAGGACTATTCATATGCCCAGTACTTC. Protein sequence: CASSLEDYSYAQYF. This chain connects TRBV5-1 to TRBJ2-5, with D possibly being TRBD2 (6 bases). Trimming removed 0 bases at V and 9 bases at J, with 15 bases between. The CDR3 spans 14 residues. The germline gives CDR1 SGHRS, CDR2 YFSETQ. The entire variable domain, with the rest obtained from reference TRBV5-1 and TRBJ2-5, is as follows: KAGVTQTPRYLIKTRGQQVTLSCSPISGHRSVSWYQQTPGQGLQFLFEYFSETQRNKGNFPGRFSGRQFSNSRSEMNVSTLELGDSALYLCASSLEDYSYAQYFGPGTRLLVL.